The TCR beta chain under discussion was sequenced for a study of blood T cells in healthy people across ages. Study-level points and caveats: The recorded TCR beta diversity per million T cells decreased in a roughly linear manner with age.

The sample, around 10 milliliters of peripheral blood, was drawn from each donor. A second 7 to 11 cycle PCR used barcoded and J-beta primers. Each cDNA molecule was tagged by a template-switch adaptor that had 12 random nucleotides. TCRdb itself ran the 5' RACE reads through MiXCR, one entry per CDR3 protein. The sample has about 1.6 million distinct CDR3 sequences; about 32% are singletons. Germline CDR1 reads GTSNPN; CDR2 reads SVGIG (reference sequence). The CDR3 runs to 12 residues. The V end was cut by 3 bases, the J end by 5 bases, with 10 bases between. On this clonotype: Its specificity is not known.

The V and J genes are TRBV30 and TRBJ1-1; no reliable D call. The TCR sequence derives from a woman younger than 45 in good health. The sequenced material came from blood. The CDR3 protein is CAWRVRRTEAFF. In nucleotides, the CDR3 is TGTGCCTGGAGAGTAAGACGGACTGAAGCTTTCTTT.